The 18 T cell receptor beta chains below come from one sample, sequenced in a study of blood T cell repertoires in COVID-19. TCRdb's copy holds only in-frame clones and misses some; the assay was immunoSEQ multiplex PCR. Altogether 150,000 to 170,000 clones are present, nearly 80% being singletons, with the ten largest covering under 2%. The sequenced material came from peripheral blood. These TCRs come from an elderly man with acute or convalescent COVID-19.

The sample holds one count of this clone. The chain uses TRBV6-5 and TRBJ2-4; no firm D call. The CDR3 contains 13 residues. Trimming took off 6 bases at V and 1 base at J, with 7 bases between the two ends. Germline values: CDR1 MNHEY, CDR2 SVGAGI. The chain's CDR3 is CASRAGAKNIQYF. The CDR3 DNA is TGTGCCAGCAGAGCCGGGGCCAAAAACATTCAGTACTTC.

This clone has a single count. This sequence joins TRBV9 and TRBJ1-2; no clear D gene. The germline V and J ends were trimmed by 0 bases and 4 bases, with 13 bases remaining between them. The CDR3 runs 15 residues. CDR1 SGDLS and CDR2 YYNGEE come from the germline V gene. The CDR3 sequence is CASSVDLNSFYGYTF. The CDR3 DNA sequence: TGTGCCAGCAGCGTAGATTTGAACAGCTTCTATGGCTACACCTTC.

The chain combines TRBV7-8 with TRBJ1-2; 9 nucleotides agree with TRBD1. The ends lost 8 bases at V and 8 bases at J; junction bases unmatched: 9. Germline CDR1 is SGHVS and CDR2 is FQNEAQ. The CDR3 has 13 amino acids. The CDR3 reads CASSRTGENGYTF. Here the CDR3 DNA reads TGTGCCAGCTCCCGGACAGGGGAGAACGGCTACACCTTC.

The chain joins TRBV5-1 to TRBJ2-1; D not certain. Germline loops: CDR1 SGHRS, CDR2 YFSETQ. The V and J ends lost 1 base and 3 bases respectively, with 5 bases between them. The CDR3 is 13 residues long. CDR3 region: CASSLNSYNEQFF. The CDR3, as DNA: TGCGCCAGCAGCTTGAACAGCTACAATGAGCAGTTCTTC.

The rearrangement links TRBV6-5 to TRBJ1-1; D not certain. Trimming cost V 6 bases and J 2 bases, with 13 bases left between them. CDR1 MNHEY and CDR2 SVGAGI come from the germline V gene. The CDR3 is 14 residues long. For the CDR3, the DNA is TGTGCCAGCAGGAACGCGGGGAGAAACACTGAAGCTTTCTTT. Translated, it gives CASRNAGRNTEAFF.

This clone was counted only a few times. The gene calls are TRBV11-2 and TRBJ1-4; D perhaps matches TRBD1 (5 bases). Trimming shortened V by 2 bases and J by 5 bases, and 18 bases separated the two germline ends. CDR1 and CDR2 from the germline V gene are SGHAT and FQNNGV. The CDR3 covers 17 residues. In DNA form, the CDR3 reads TGTGCCAGCAGCTTATTTTATCCAGCAAGACAGAATGAAAAACTGTTTTTT. This translates into CASSLFYPARQNEKLFF.

This clone was seen more than once but under ten times. This sequence joins TRBV7-9 and TRBJ2-5; 11 nucleotides agree with TRBD1. Germline V CDR1 and CDR2: SEHNR, FQNEAQ (reference sequence). The CDR3 covers 16 residues. With 5 bases clipped from V and 3 bases from J, the junction kept 8 bases outside the gene matches. In DNA form, the CDR3 reads TGTGCCAGCAGCATCGGACAGGGGGCCGGAGAAGAGACCCAGTACTTC. As protein: CASSIGQGAGEETQYF.

V usage is TRBV28 and J usage is TRBJ1-3; 9 bases line up with TRBD1. This CDR3 contains 16 residues. Germline-derived CDR1 and CDR2 are MDHEN and SYDVKM. The J segment lost 7 bases and the V segment lost 6 bases, leaving 13 bases of the junction unmatched. CDR3 in DNA: TGTGCCAGCAGGCTACTTACAGGGGGCGTAAGGAACACCATATATTTT. This translates into CASRLLTGGVRNTIYF.

V and J are TRBV4-2 and TRBJ2-2; tentatively, D is TRBD2 (5 bases). The CDR3 has 16 amino acids. V was cut by 6 bases and J by 0 bases, with 14 bases left in between. Germline lookup yields CDR1 LGHNA and CDR2 YNFKEQ. The CDR3 protein is CASRYRAESNTGELFF. The CDR3 nucleotides are TGTGCCAGCAGATATAGAGCGGAGTCGAACACCGGGGAGCTGTTTTTT.

This chain connects TRBV4-1 to TRBJ2-2, with TRBD1 as a possible D gene (6 bases). The V gene lost 4 bases and the J gene lost 4 bases, with 10 bases spanning the gap. CDR1 MGHRA and CDR2 YSYEKL come from the germline V gene. This CDR3 is built from 14 residues. The CDR3 DNA is TGCGCCAGCAGCCCGGACAGCTTCACCGGGGAGCTGTTTTTT. Translated: CASSPDSFTGELFF.

The gene calls are TRBV7-8 and TRBJ1-1, with 7 positions matching TRBD1. J was trimmed by 4 bases and V by 5 bases; bases with no gene match: 16. From germline, CDR1 is SGHVS and CDR2 FQNEAQ. The CDR3 has 17 residues. The CDR3 coding sequence is TGTGCCAGCAGCCAGATAGGGAGAAGGGCAGGGGGCACTGAAGCTTTCTTT. Protein sequence: CASSQIGRRAGGTEAFF.

V and J are TRBV7-3 and TRBJ1-2; 9 nucleotides line up with TRBD1. CDR3 length equals 15 residues. V gave up 2 bases and J gave up 4 bases; unmatched junction bases: 5. CDR1 SGHTA and CDR2 FQGTGA come from the germline V gene. Here the CDR3 DNA reads TGTGCCAGCAGCTTACTGGGACAGGGACGCTATGGCTACACCTTC. Translation gives CASSLLGQGRYGYTF.

V gene TRBV5-1 combines with J gene TRBJ2-3; the D gene is possibly TRBD1 (6 bases). This CDR3 contains 14 residues. The V gene's germline CDR1 is SGHRS and CDR2 YFSETQ. V lost 2 bases and J 2 bases, leaving 9 bases between the germline ends. The CDR3 region is CASSFRTDTDTQYF. CDR3 coding DNA: TGCGCCAGCAGCTTCCGGACAGACACAGATACGCAGTATTTT.

The chain employs TRBV3-1 (or the pseudogene TRBV3-2) and TRBJ2-7, with a tentative D call TRBD2 (6 bases). Trimming stripped 4 bases from V and 6 bases from J, with 13 bases between. CDR3 length: 13 amino acids. CDR1 LGHDT and CDR2 YNNKEL come from the germline V gene (reference sequence). The CDR3, as DNA: TGTGCCAGCAGCCTGGGACTGTCGGCCGAGCAGTACTTC. Protein sequence: CASSLGLSAEQYF.

The rearrangement links TRBV5-6 to TRBJ1-4; 8 nucleotides line up with TRBD1. The CDR3 has 14 residues. Per germline, CDR1 SGHDT and CDR2 YYEEEE. With V trimmed by 3 bases and J by 6 bases, 4 bases remained unmatched. The CDR3 DNA is TGTGCCAGCAGCTGGGACAGGAGAGATGAAAAACTGTTTTTT. Translation gives CASSWDRRDEKLFF.

V is TRBV27 and J is TRBJ2-1; no clear D. The CDR3 loop spans 13 amino acids. With 4 bases removed from V and 5 bases from J, the gap between germline ends came to 9 bases. From germline, CDR1 is MNHEY and CDR2 SMNVEV (reference sequence). CDR3 amino acids: CASSSFLDNEQFF. The CDR3 region has the DNA TGTGCCAGCAGTTCTTTTTTAGACAATGAGCAGTTCTTC.

This sequence joins TRBV27 and TRBJ2-6; possibly TRBD1 for D (5 bases). Trimming removed 6 bases from V and 0 bases from J, with 6 bases in between. The CDR3 contains 14 residues. CDR1 and CDR2 from the germline V gene are MNHEY and SMNVEV (reference sequence). CDR3 protein: CASRTVSGANVLTF. The CDR3, as DNA: TGTGCCAGCAGGACAGTCTCTGGGGCCAACGTCCTGACTTTC.

This clone was detected once. This sequence joins TRBV24-1 and TRBJ1-5, with D tentatively TRBD1 (6 bases). V was cut by 3 bases and J by 5 bases, with 16 bases left in between. The CDR3 has 16 residues. Germline assignment: CDR1 KGHDR and CDR2 SFDVKD. CDR3 residues: CATSDPGRGVDQPQHF. The CDR3 nucleotides are TGTGCCACCAGTGATCCTGGCAGGGGTGTGGATCAGCCCCAGCATTTT.